A single sample gave rise to the 27 T cell receptor beta chains below, sequenced in a study of blood T cell repertoires in COVID-19. Assay: immunoSEQ multiplex PCR; the TCRdb copy retains only in-frame clones and omits some. The sample includes 150,000 to 200,000 clones, 75% to 80% of them seen just once. The sample taken for sequencing was peripheral blood. Source of these receptors: a woman aged 80 or older with acute or convalescent COVID-19.

The chain carries TRBV7-2 and TRBJ2-7, with 9 nucleotides matching TRBD2. Germline V gene sequence: CDR1 SGHTA, CDR2 FQGNSA. This CDR3 region has 14 residues. Trimming cost V 2 bases and J 4 bases; bases outside gene matches: 3. This CDR3 is CASSLLAGKYEQYF. The CDR3, as DNA: TGTGCCAGCAGCTTACTAGCGGGGAAGTACGAGCAGTACTTC.

The V and J genes are TRBV5-6 and TRBJ2-1, with TRBD2 matching over 9 bases. The junction had 12 bases not matched to a gene; V was cut back by 2 bases and J by 3 bases. Per germline, CDR1 SGHDT and CDR2 YYEEEE. The CDR3 totals 18 residues. The CDR3 sequence: CASSLEAGGSLIYNEQFF. The CDR3 region has the DNA TGTGCCAGCAGCTTAGAAGCGGGAGGTTCCCTTATCTACAATGAGCAGTTCTTC.

The chain combines TRBV6-5 with TRBJ2-7, with D hard to call. This CDR3 comprises 11 residues. V lost 2 bases to trimming and J lost 7 bases, with 6 bases between them. The germline CDR1 and CDR2 sequences are MNHEY and SVGAGI. CDR3 nucleotide sequence: TGTGCCAGCAGTTACAATCGGGAGCAGTACTTC. It specifies CASSYNREQYF.

This rearrangement joins TRBV28 to TRBJ1-4; D gene ambiguous. The CDR3 length is 14 residues. Per germline, CDR1 MDHEN and CDR2 SYDVKM. The germline V and J ends were trimmed by 3 bases and 4 bases, with 9 bases remaining between them. DNA of the CDR3: TGTGCCAGCAGTTTGATCCAGTATAATGAAAAACTGTTTTTT. Its translation: CASSLIQYNEKLFF.

V is TRBV5-8 and J is TRBJ2-1, with TRBD2 matching 10 bases. J gave up 10 bases and V 3 bases, and 16 bases lay outside the gene matches. In germline, CDR1 is SGHTS, CDR2 YDEGEE. The CDR3 is 17 amino acids. In nucleotides, the CDR3 is TGTGCCAGCAGCTCACAACTGAGCCAGCGGGAGGGCCTGGAGCAGTTCTTC. Its protein is CASSSQLSQREGLEQFF.

The rearrangement joins TRBV19 to TRBJ2-3, with 7 bases matching TRBD1. The CDR3 length is 14 residues. Germline trimming cut 5 bases from V and 3 bases from J; bases unmatched to any gene: 5. The germline V gene encodes CDR1 LNHDA and CDR2 SQIVND (reference sequence). The CDR3: CASSAQGSTDTQYF. CDR3 bases: TGTGCCAGTAGTGCACAGGGGTCTACAGATACGCAGTATTTT.

This clone showed up just a few times. This chain uses TRBV28 with TRBJ2-3; 9 bases fit TRBD1. The germline V gene encodes CDR1 MDHEN and CDR2 SYDVKM. The CDR3 is 15 amino acids. The V gene end was trimmed by 3 bases and the J gene end by 3 bases; junction bases not matched to a gene: 4. The CDR3, as DNA: TGTGCCAGCAGTTTTCGGACAGGGGCAACAGATACGCAGTATTTT. This translates into CASSFRTGATDTQYF.

The genes are TRBV7-2 and TRBJ2-2; D gene uncertain. Trimming left V 3 bases short and J 3 bases short, with 8 bases between. Germline CDR1 is SGHTA and CDR2 is FQGNSA. The CDR3 totals 14 residues. This CDR3 reads CASSFGLYTGELFF. CDR3 bases: TGTGCCAGCAGCTTCGGGTTATACACCGGGGAGCTGTTTTTT.

The rearrangement uses TRBV4-1 and TRBJ2-2; D ambiguous. CDR1 is MGHRA, CDR2 YSYEKL, per germline. Trimming cost V 0 bases and J 3 bases, with 11 bases left between them. The CDR3 length is 16 residues. The CDR3 loop reads CASSQESPPYTGELFF. CDR3 nucleotides: TGCGCCAGCAGCCAAGAATCCCCCCCCTACACCGGGGAGCTGTTTTTT.

The V call is TRBV5-6, the J call TRBJ1-1, with D maybe TRBD1 (6 bases). The CDR3 length is 15 residues. V was shortened by 6 bases and J by 1 base, with 16 bases between the two germline ends. Germline V CDR1 and CDR2: SGHDT, YYEEEE. The CDR3 region has the DNA TGTGCCAGCACCTCTACCTCGACAGGGAACACTGAAGCTTTCTTT. Amino acids: CASTSTSTGNTEAFF.

This clone was seen a few times. This rearrangement joins TRBV7-2 to TRBJ2-2; D remains ambiguous. The germline CDR1 and CDR2 sequences are SGHTA and FQGNSA. The CDR3 spans 13 residues. Trimming took off 4 bases at V and 6 bases at J, with 9 bases between the two ends. CDR3 loop: CASSSQYAGELFF. CDR3 DNA sequence: TGTGCCAGCAGCTCCCAGTACGCCGGGGAGCTGTTTTTT.

This rearrangement joins TRBV7-9 to TRBJ2-7, with 8 bases that match TRBD1. The CDR3 loop spans 15 amino acids. V dropped 6 bases and J dropped 0; count of bases not matched to a gene: 7. CDR1 and CDR2 from the germline V gene are SEHNR and FQNEAQ (reference sequence). The CDR3 DNA follows: TGTGCCAGCAGTGGACAGGGTCTTAGCTCCTACGAGCAGTACTTC. Its translation is CASSGQGLSSYEQYF. Using reference TRBV7-9 and TRBJ2-7 for the parts outside the CDR3, the full variable domain is DTGVSQNPRHKITKRGQNVTFRCDPISEHNRLYWYRQTLGQGPEFLTYFQNEAQLEKSRLLSDRFSAERPKGSFSTLEIQRTEQGDSAMYLCASSGQGLSSYEQYFGPGTRLTVT.

This chain connects TRBV6-6 to TRBJ1-1; TRBD1 aligns across 8 bases. V shed 0 bases and J 4 bases; nucleotides not matched to a gene: 7. The germline CDR1 and CDR2 sequences are MNHNY and SVGAGI (reference sequence). The CDR3 totals 16 residues. This chain's CDR3 is CASSYSTGDVGTEAFF. The CDR3 nucleotides read TGTGCCAGCAGTTACTCGACAGGGGATGTGGGCACTGAAGCTTTCTTT.

The sample holds a few counts of this clone. The chain links TRBV29-1 to TRBJ1-1, with D possibly matching TRBD1 (6 bases). V gave up 7 bases and J gave up 6 bases, with 18 bases separating them. The CDR3 spans 13 residues. Germline loops: CDR1 SQVTM, CDR2 ANQGSEA. The CDR3 DNA reads TGCAGCGCTCAGTACAAAACAGGGTCTGAAGCTTTCTTT. It specifies CSAQYKTGSEAFF.

This chain uses TRBV28 with TRBJ1-6, with D tentatively TRBD1 (6 bases). With 2 bases removed from V and 9 bases from J, the gap between germline ends came to 11 bases. The CDR3 length is 14 residues. Germline V lookup: CDR1 MDHEN, CDR2 SYDVKM. Here the CDR3 reads CASSLAGGASPLHF. The CDR3 region has the DNA TGTGCCAGCAGTTTAGCCGGGGGGGCTTCACCCCTCCACTTT.

The chain has TRBV2 and TRBJ2-5; 9 nucleotides line up with TRBD1. The CDR3 sequence is 13 residues long. Germline values: CDR1 SNHLY, CDR2 FYNNEI. The junction had 4 bases not matched to a gene; V was cut back by 5 bases and J by 6 bases. In nucleotides, the CDR3 is TGTGCCAGCAGTCGGGACAGGGAGCAGACCCAGTACTTC. This translates into CASSRDREQTQYF. Combining the CDR3 with reference TRBV2 and TRBJ2-5 gives the whole variable domain EPEVTQTPSHQVTQMGQEVILRCVPISNHLYFYWYRQILGQKVEFLVSFYNNEISEKSEIFDDQFSVERPDGSNFTLKIRSTKLEDSAMYFCASSRDREQTQYFGPGTRLLVL.

The V call is TRBV6-4, the J call TRBJ2-5; D might be TRBD2 (5 bases). Trimming shortened V by 3 bases and J by 5 bases, and 13 bases separated the two germline ends. Looked up from germline, CDR1 is MRHNA and CDR2 is SNTAGT. The CDR3 has 14 residues. The CDR3 DNA reads TGTGCCAGCAGTGAAGGAGCTAGCCAGGAGACCCAGTACTTC. This gives the protein CASSEGASQETQYF.

A single count supports this clone. The genes are TRBV12-5 and TRBJ1-1; 7 positions agree with TRBD1. CDR1 is LGHNT, CDR2 FRNRAP, per germline. The V and J ends lost 3 bases and 8 bases, in that order; junction bases with no gene match: 9. This CDR3 is built from 14 residues. The CDR3 region is CASGLERQGWEAFF. DNA of the CDR3: TGTGCTAGTGGTTTAGAAAGACAGGGTTGGGAAGCTTTCTTT.

The chain links TRBV19 to TRBJ1-1, with D perhaps matching TRBD1 (6 bases). V lost 4 bases to trimming and J lost 1 base, with 22 bases between them. Germline V gene sequence: CDR1 LNHDA, CDR2 SQIVND (reference sequence). The CDR3 has 18 amino acids. The CDR3 loop is CASSRLRDVKGGNTEAFF. CDR3 DNA: TGTGCCAGTAGTAGACTCCGGGACGTAAAAGGGGGGAACACTGAAGCTTTCTTT.

The genes are TRBV5-5 and TRBJ1-1; TRBD1 might be the D (5 bases). V was cut by 3 bases and J by 7 bases, with 10 bases left in between. Germline lookup yields CDR1 SGHKS and CDR2 YYEKEE (reference sequence). The CDR3 is 12 residues long. This CDR3 is CASSSFTGEAFF. CDR3 DNA sequence: TGTGCCAGCAGCTCCTTCACAGGTGAAGCTTTCTTT.

The chain joins TRBV6-5 to TRBJ1-4; D is uncertain. V was pared by 10 bases and J by 0 bases, with 12 bases between. Germline CDR1 and CDR2: MNHEY and SVGAGI. This CDR3 region has 14 residues. Here the CDR3 reads CATKAGATNEKLFF. The CDR3 DNA reads as TGTGCCACCAAAGCGGGAGCAACTAATGAAAAACTGTTTTTT.

J is TRBJ1-3 and V is TRBV19, with 10 bases aligning to TRBD1. V dropped 5 bases and J dropped 3; count of bases not matched to a gene: 1. CDR1 is LNHDA and CDR2 is SQIVND in the germline V gene (reference sequence). This CDR3 has 14 residues. This CDR3 is CASSDRGLGNTIYF. CDR3 coding DNA: TGTGCCAGTAGTGACAGGGGGCTTGGAAACACCATATATTTT.

This clone has only a few counts. J is TRBJ2-2 and V is TRBV6-4; TRBD2 is a possible D gene (5 bases). This CDR3 region has 13 residues. With 5 bases removed from V and 2 bases from J, the gap between germline ends came to 6 bases. The germline V gene encodes CDR1 MRHNA and CDR2 SNTAGT. The CDR3 loop reads CASSRTNTGELFF. The CDR3 DNA reads TGTGCCAGCAGTAGGACTAACACCGGGGAGCTGTTTTTT.

This chain joins TRBV5-1 and TRBJ2-2, with D perhaps TRBD1 (6 bases). Trimming left V 3 bases short and J 2 bases short, with 8 bases between. Germline assignment: CDR1 SGHRS and CDR2 YFSETQ. CDR3 length: 14 residues. The CDR3 is CASSWGQNTGELFF. The CDR3 bases are TGCGCCAGCAGCTGGGGACAAAACACCGGGGAGCTGTTTTTT. Based on the CDR3 plus reference TRBV5-1 and TRBJ2-2, the full variable domain is KAGVTQTPRYLIKTRGQQVTLSCSPISGHRSVSWYQQTPGQGLQFLFEYFSETQRNKGNFPGRFSGRQFSNSRSEMNVSTLELGDSALYLCASSWGQNTGELFFGEGSRLTVL.

V is TRBV7-8 and J is TRBJ1-1; 10 bases map to TRBD1. The germline V gene encodes CDR1 SGHVS and CDR2 FQNEAQ. The CDR3 runs 13 residues. The V gene end was trimmed by 5 bases and the J gene end by 8 bases; junction bases not matched to a gene: 5. The DNA for the CDR3 is TGTGCCAGCAGCCTAGGACAGGGGGGAGAAGCTTTCTTT. This codes for CASSLGQGGEAFF.

The rearrangement links TRBV5-1 to TRBJ2-5; possible D gene TRBD1, 6 bases. Germline lookup yields CDR1 SGHRS and CDR2 YFSETQ. The CDR3 contains 16 residues. V lost 3 bases, J lost 2 bases, and 17 bases lay in between. CDR3 nucleotide sequence: TGCGCCAGCAGCTGGGGGCCGGGAAGGGGACAAGAGACCCAGTACTTC. Translated, it gives CASSWGPGRGQETQYF.

This rearrangement joins TRBV19 to TRBJ1-2, with no clear D. Trimming removed 6 bases at V and 4 bases at J, with 3 bases between. This CDR3 has 10 residues. Germline-derived CDR1 and CDR2 are LNHDA and SQIVND (reference sequence). Written as DNA, the CDR3 is TGTGCCAGTAGCGGCTATGGCTACACCTTC. Amino acids: CASSGYGYTF.